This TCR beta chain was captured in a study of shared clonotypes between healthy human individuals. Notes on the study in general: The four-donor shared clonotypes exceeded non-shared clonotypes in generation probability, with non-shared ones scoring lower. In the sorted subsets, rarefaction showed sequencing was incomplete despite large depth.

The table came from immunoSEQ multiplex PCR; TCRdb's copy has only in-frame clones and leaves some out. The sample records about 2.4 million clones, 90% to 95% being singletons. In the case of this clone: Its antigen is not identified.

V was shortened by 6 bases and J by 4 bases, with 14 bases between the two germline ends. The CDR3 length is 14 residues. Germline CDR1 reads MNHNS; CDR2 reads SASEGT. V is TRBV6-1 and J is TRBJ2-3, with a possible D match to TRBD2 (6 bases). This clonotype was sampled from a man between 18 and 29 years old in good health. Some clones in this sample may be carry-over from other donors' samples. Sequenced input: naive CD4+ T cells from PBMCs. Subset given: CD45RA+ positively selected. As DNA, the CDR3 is TGTGCCAGCAGCCCCGGAGCTAGCGCAGATACGCAGTATTTT. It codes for CASSPGASADTQYF.